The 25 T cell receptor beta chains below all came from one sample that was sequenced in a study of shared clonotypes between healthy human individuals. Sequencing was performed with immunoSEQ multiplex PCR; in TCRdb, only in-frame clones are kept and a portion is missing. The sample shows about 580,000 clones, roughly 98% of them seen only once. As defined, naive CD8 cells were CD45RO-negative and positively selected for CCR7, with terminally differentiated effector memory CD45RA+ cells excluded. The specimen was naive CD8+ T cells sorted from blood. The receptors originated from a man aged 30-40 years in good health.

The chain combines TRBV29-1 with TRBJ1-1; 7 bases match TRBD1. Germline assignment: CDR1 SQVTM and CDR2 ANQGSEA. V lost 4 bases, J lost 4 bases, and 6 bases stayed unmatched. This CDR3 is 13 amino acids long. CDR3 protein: CSVATGESTEAFF. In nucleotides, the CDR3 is TGCAGCGTTGCAACAGGGGAATCCACTGAAGCTTTCTTT.

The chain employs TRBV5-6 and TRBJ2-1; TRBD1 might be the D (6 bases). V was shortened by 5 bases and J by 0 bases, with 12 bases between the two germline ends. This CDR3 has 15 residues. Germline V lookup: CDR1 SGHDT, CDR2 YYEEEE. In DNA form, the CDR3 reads TGTGCCAGCAGAGGGGGATACAGCTCCTACAATGAGCAGTTCTTC. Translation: CASRGGYSSYNEQFF.

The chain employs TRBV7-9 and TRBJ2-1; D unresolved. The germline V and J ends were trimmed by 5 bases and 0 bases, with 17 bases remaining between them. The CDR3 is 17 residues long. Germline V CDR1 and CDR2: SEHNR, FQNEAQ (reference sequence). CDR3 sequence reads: CASSPVGGLSSYNEQFF. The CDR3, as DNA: TGTGCCAGCAGCCCGGTAGGCGGCCTGAGCTCCTACAATGAGCAGTTCTTC.

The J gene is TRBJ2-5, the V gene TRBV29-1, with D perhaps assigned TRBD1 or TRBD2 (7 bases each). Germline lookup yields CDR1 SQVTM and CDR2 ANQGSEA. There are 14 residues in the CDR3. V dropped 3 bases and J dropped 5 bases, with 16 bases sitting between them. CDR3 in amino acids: CSVEGSGTVETQYF. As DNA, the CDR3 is TGCAGCGTTGAGGGCAGCGGGACAGTTGAGACCCAGTACTTC.

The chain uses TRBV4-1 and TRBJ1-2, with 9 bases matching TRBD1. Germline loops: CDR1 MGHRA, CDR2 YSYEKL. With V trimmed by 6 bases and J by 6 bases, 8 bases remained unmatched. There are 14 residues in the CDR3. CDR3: CASRQGAIEDGYTF. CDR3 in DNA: TGCGCCAGCAGACAGGGGGCGATTGAGGATGGCTACACCTTC.

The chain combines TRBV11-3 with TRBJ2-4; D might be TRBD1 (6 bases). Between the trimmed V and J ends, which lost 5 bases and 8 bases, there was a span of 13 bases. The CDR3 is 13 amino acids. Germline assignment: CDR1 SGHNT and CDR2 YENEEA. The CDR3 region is CASSQGQGDIQYF. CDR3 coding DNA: TGTGCCAGCAGCCAGGGGCAGGGAGACATTCAGTACTTC.

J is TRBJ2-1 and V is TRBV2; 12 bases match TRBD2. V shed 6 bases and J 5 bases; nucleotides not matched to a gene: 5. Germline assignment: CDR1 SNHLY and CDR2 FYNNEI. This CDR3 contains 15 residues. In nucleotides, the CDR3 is TGTGCCAGCAGAGGTCGACTAGCGGGGGACAATGAGCAGTTCTTC. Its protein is CASRGRLAGDNEQFF.

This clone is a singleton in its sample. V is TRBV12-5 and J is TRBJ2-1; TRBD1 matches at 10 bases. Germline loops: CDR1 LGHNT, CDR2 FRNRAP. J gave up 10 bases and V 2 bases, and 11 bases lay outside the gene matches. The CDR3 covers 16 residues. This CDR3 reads CASGLLPGQGKGEQFF. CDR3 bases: TGTGCTAGTGGTTTGCTTCCGGGACAGGGGAAAGGCGAGCAGTTCTTC.

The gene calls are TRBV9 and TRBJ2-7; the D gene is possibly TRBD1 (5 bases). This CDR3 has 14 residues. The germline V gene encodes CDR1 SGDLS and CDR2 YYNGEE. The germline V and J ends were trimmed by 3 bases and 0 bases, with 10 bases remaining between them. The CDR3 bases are TGTGCCAGCAGCGCAGGGCCCCGCTCCTACGAGCAGTACTTC. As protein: CASSAGPRSYEQYF. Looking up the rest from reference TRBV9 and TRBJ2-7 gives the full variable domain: DSGVTQTPKHLITATGQRVTLRCSPRSGDLSVYWYQQSLDQGLQFLIQYYNGEERAKGNILERFSAQQFPDLHSELNLSSLELGDSALYFCASSAGPRSYEQYFGPGTRLTVT.

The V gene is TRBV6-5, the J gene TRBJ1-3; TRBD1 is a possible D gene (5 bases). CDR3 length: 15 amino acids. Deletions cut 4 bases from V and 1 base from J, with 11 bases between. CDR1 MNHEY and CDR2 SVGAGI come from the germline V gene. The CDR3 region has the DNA TGTGCCAGCAGTTCCGAAGGGGTTTCTGGAAACACCATATATTTT. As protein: CASSSEGVSGNTIYF.

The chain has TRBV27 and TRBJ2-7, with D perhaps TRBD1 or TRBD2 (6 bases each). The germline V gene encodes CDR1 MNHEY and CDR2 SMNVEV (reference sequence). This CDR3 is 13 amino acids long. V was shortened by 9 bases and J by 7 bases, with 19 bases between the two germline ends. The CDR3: CASGQGTVGEQYF. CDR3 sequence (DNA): TGTGCCAGTGGCCAGGGGACTGTCGGGGAGCAGTACTTC.

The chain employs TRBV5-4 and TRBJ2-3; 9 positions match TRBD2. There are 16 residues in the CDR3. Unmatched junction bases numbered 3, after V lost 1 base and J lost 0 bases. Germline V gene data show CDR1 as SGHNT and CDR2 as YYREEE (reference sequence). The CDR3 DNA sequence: TGTGCCAGCAGCTTGTCGACTAGCGGTAGCACAGATACGCAGTATTTT. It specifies CASSLSTSGSTDTQYF.

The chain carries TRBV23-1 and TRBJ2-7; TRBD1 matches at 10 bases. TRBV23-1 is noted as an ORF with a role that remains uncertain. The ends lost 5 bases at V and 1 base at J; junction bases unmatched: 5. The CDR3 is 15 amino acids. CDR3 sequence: CASSTPGQGSYEQYF. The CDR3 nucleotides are TGCGCCAGCAGTACCCCGGGACAGGGGTCCTACGAGCAGTACTTC.

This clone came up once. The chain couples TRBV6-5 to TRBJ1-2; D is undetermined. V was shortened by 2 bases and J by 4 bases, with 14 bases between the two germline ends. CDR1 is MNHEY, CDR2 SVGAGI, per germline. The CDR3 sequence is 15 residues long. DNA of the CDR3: TGTGCCAGCAGTTACAGCGGAGGAAGGGTCTATGGCTACACCTTC. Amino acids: CASSYSGGRVYGYTF.

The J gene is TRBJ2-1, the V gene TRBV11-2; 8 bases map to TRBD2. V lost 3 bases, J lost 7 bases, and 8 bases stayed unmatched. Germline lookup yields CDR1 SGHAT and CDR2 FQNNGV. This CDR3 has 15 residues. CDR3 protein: CASSLGSGSRNEQFF. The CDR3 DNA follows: TGTGCCAGCAGCTTGGGGAGCGGGAGTCGTAATGAGCAGTTCTTC.

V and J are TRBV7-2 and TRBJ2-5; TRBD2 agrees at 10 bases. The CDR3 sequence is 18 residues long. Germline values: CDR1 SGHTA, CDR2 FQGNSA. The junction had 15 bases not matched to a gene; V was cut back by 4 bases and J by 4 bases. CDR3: CASSSTVAGGPGGETQYF. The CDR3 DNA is TGTGCCAGCAGCTCCACCGTAGCGGGAGGTCCGGGCGGAGAGACCCAGTACTTC. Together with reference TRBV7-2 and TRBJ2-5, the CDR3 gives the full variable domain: GAGVSQSPSNKVTEKGKDVELRCDPISGHTALYWYRQSLGQGLEFLIYFQGNSAPDKSGLPSDRFSAERTGGSVSTLTIQRTQQEDSAVYLCASSSTVAGGPGGETQYFGPGTRLLVL.

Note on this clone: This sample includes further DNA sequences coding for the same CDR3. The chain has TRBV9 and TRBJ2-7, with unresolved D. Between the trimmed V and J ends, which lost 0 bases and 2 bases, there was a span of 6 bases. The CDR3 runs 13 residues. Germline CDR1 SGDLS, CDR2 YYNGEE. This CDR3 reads CASSVGSTYEQYF. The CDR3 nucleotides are TGTGCCAGCAGCGTAGGTAGTACCTACGAGCAGTACTTC.

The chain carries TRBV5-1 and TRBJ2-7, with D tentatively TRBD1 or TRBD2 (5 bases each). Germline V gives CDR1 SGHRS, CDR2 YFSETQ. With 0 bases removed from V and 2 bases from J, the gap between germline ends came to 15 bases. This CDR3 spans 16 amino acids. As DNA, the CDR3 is TGCGCCAGCAGCTTGGTTTGGGACCCGAGCCCCTACGAGCAGTACTTC. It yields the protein CASSLVWDPSPYEQYF.

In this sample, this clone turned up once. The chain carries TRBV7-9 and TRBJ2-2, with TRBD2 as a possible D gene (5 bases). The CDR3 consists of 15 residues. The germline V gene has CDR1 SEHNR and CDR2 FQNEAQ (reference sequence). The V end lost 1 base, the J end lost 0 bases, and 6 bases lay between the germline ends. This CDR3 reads CASSLVGTNTGELFF. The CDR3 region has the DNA TGTGCCAGCAGCTTAGTCGGGACGAACACCGGGGAGCTGTTTTTT.

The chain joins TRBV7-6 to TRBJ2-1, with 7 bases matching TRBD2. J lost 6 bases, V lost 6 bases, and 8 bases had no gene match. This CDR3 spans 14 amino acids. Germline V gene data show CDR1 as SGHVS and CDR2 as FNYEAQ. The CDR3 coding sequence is TGTGCCAGCAGTTTGAGCGGGATTCTCAATGAGCAGTTCTTC. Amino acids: CASSLSGILNEQFF.

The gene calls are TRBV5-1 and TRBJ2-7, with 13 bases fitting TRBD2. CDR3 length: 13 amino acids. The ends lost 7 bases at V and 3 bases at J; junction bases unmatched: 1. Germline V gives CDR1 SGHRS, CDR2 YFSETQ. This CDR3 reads CASGTSGVYEQYF. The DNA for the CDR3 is TGCGCCAGCGGGACTAGCGGGGTCTACGAGCAGTACTTC.

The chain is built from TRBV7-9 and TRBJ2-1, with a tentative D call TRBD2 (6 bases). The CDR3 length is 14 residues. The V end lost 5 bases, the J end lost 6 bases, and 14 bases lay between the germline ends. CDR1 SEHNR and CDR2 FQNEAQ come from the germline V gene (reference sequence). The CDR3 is CASSITDGSNEQFF. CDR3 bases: TGTGCCAGCAGCATAACGGACGGGAGCAATGAGCAGTTCTTC.

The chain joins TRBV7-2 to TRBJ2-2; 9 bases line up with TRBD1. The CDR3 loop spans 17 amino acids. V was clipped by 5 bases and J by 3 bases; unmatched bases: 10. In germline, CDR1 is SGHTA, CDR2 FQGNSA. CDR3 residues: CASSPGTGNVDTGELFF. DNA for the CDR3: TGTGCCAGCAGCCCGGGGACAGGGAACGTCGACACCGGGGAGCTGTTTTTT.

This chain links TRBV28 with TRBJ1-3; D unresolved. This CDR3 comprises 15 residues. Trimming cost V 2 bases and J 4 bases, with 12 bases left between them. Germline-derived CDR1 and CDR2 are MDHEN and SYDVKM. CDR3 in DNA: TGTGCCAGCAGTTTAATAGCGGAGAAGGGAAACACCATATATTTT. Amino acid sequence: CASSLIAEKGNTIYF.

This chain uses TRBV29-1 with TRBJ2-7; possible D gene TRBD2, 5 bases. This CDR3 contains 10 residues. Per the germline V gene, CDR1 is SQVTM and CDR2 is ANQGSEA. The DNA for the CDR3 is TGCAGTGCCTGGGAGTACGAGCAGTACTTC. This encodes CSAWEYEQYF.